This is a list of T cell receptor beta chains from one sample in a study of OX40 agonist ivuxolimab in advanced cancers. Clones were read by immunoSEQ multiplex PCR, and TCRdb kept only the in-frame ones, dropping some. The table records some 10,000 clones, approximately 89% of them present only once. This specimen was CD4+ or CD8+ T cells sorted from blood, taken in a trial of the OX40 agonist ivuxolimab. These TCRs come from an adult with an advanced solid tumor such as melanoma, head and neck, liver or kidney cancer. CDR3s include the opening cysteine and the closing phenylalanine or tryptophan. The order of the fields is V gene, CDR3 length, D gene, J gene, clone size, CDR3 DNA, CDR3 protein. D genes are given only for firm matches. Clone size is given for some rows only: seen once, a few or many times, or a class if the clone is expanded.

TRBV4-1,14,TRBD1,TRBJ2-1,-,TGCGCCAGCAGCCCGACAGGGGGCCTAGGCGAGCAGTTCTTC,CASSPTGGLGEQFF
TRBV19,12,-,TRBJ1-5,-,TGTGCCAGTACTTTCGGGGCTCAGCCCCAGCATTTT,CASTFGAQPQHF
TRBV4-2,13,-,TRBJ2-7,-,TGTGCCAGCAGCCAAGGGGGCCGTTACGAGCAGTACTTC,CASSQGGRYEQYF
TRBV18,15,TRBD2,TRBJ2-1,few,TGTGCCAGCTCACCACCCCCTAGCGGTTACAATGAGCAGTTCTTC,CASSPPPSGYNEQFF
TRBV4-1,15,-,TRBJ1-5,once,TGCGCCAGCAGCCAAGATCCGGGGGCGGCTCAGCCCCAGCATTTT,CASSQDPGAAQPQHF
TRBV4-1,15,-,TRBJ2-7,-,TGCGCCAGCAGCCAAGTCTCTAGCTCCTACTACGAGCAGTACTTC,CASSQVSSSYYEQYF
TRBV6-1,16,-,TRBJ1-4,few,TGTGCCAGCAGTGAAACCGTCGGGCAGGGTAATGAAAAACTGTTTTTT,CASSETVGQGNEKLFF
TRBV27,15,-,TRBJ2-7,once,TGTGCCAGCAGCTTGGCCTGGGGGGCCCTGTACGAGCAGTACTTC,CASSLAWGALYEQYF
TRBV29-1,14,TRBD1,TRBJ1-3,once,TGCAGCGTAGGGACAGGGGAATTTGGAAACACCATATATTTT,CSVGTGEFGNTIYF
TRBV19,15,-,TRBJ2-2,-,TGTGCCAGTAGTATAACCTTCTATGGCACCGGGGAGCTGTTTTTT,CASSITFYGTGELFF
TRBV4-1,17,-,TRBJ2-3,once,TGCGCCAGCAGCCAAGATCGCGTCAGGGGGGGGTCTGATACGCAGTATTTT,CASSQDRVRGGSDTQYF
TRBV5-4,18,TRBD1,TRBJ2-2,-,TGTGCCAGCAGCTTGATCGGACAGGGGGTACCGAACACCGGGGAGCTGTTTTTT,CASSLIGQGVPNTGELFF
TRBV7-6,14,-,TRBJ2-2,few,TGTGCCAGCAGCCTCGGTTGGGGTCACGGGGAGCTGTTTTTT,CASSLGWGHGELFF
TRBV6-9,12,-,TRBJ2-7,once,TGTGCCAGCAGTCAGGACAGCTACGAGCAGTACTTC,CASSQDSYEQYF
TRBV28,14,-,TRBJ2-1,once,TGTGCCAGCAACCCGGTGAGCTCCTACAATGAGCAGTTCTTC,CASNPVSSYNEQFF
TRBV15,15,-,TRBJ1-5,-,TGTGCCACCAGCAGAGATCAGTATAGCAATCAGCCCCAGCATTTT,CATSRDQYSNQPQHF
TRBV19,16,-,TRBJ2-1,-,TGTGCCAGTAGAAAGGGCGGAATGGGCTTCTACAATGAGCAGTTCTTC,CASRKGGMGFYNEQFF
TRBV21-1,17,-,TRBJ1-3,-,TGTGCCAGCAGGAAAGGGGGGGCGCCCGAACCTGGAAACACCATATATTTT,CASRKGGAPEPGNTIYF
TRBV2,15,-,TRBJ2-7,-,TGTGCCAGCAGTATGCGGGCCATTGGGATCTACGAGCAGTACTTC,CASSMRAIGIYEQYF
TRBV7-1,14,-,TRBJ1-2,once,TGTGCCAGCAGCTCATCCGGGGCGGACTATGGCTACACCTTC,CASSSSGADYGYTF
TRBV14,16,TRBD2,TRBJ2-7,-,TGTGCCAGCAGCCAAGTTCCCAGCGGGACTGTCTACGAGCAGTACTTC,CASSQVPSGTVYEQYF
TRBV27,15,TRBD1,TRBJ2-7,once,TGTGCCAGCAGTTTCTGGACAGGGGGCTCCTACGAGCAGTACTTC,CASSFWTGGSYEQYF
TRBV27,17,TRBD1,TRBJ2-2,-,TGTGCCAGCAGCCCGACGGTCGACAGGGCTGACACCGGGGAGCTGTTTTTT,CASSPTVDRADTGELFF
TRBV7-8,15,-,TRBJ1-6,-,TGTGCCAGCAGCTTAGTGGGCCAGTATAATTCACCCCTCCACTTT,CASSLVGQYNSPLHF
TRBV7-3,14,-,TRBJ2-7,-,TGTGCCAGCAGCCCCAGCTTCCAGTGGGACGAGCAGTACTTC,CASSPSFQWDEQYF
TRBV27,15,-,TRBJ2-3,-,TGTGCCAGTTCGCAGGGACTTCTACTCACAGATACGCAGTATTTT,CASSQGLLLTDTQYF
TRBV9,14,-,TRBJ1-5,-,TGTGCCAGCAGCGTAGAAGGGACTGGGCAGCCCCAGCATTTT,CASSVEGTGQPQHF
TRBV7-9,18,-,TRBJ1-5,once,TGTGCCAGCAGCTTAGATGCCTGGGGTGGGGACAACTATCAGCCCCAGCATTTT,CASSLDAWGGDNYQPQHF
TRBV27,16,-,TRBJ2-2,-,TGTGCCAGCAGTTTAAGACCCCAGGGCCCCACCGGGGAGCTGTTTTTT,CASSLRPQGPTGELFF
TRBV18,14,-,TRBJ1-1,-,TGTGCCAGCTCACCCTTCGGGGGGAACACTGAAGCTTTCTTT,CASSPFGGNTEAFF
TRBV27,18,TRBD2,TRBJ2-1,-,TGTGCCAGCAGTTCCCTTCAGCGTATCGGGAGGCCCCACAATGAGCAGTTCTTC,CASSSLQRIGRPHNEQFF
TRBV6-4,15,TRBD2,TRBJ2-2,few,TGTGCCAGCACCGCCCATAGCGGGGGCCACGGGGAGCTGTTTTTT,CASTAHSGGHGELFF
TRBV27,16,-,TRBJ2-7,-,TGTGCCAGCAGCACTGTGAATCGGGACACGAACGGCGAGCAGTACTTC,CASSTVNRDTNGEQYF
TRBV6-1,15,-,TRBJ1-1,-,TGTGCCAGCAGTGAAGTCAACAGGATAGGCACTGAAGCTTTCTTT,CASSEVNRIGTEAFF
TRBV5-4,14,-,TRBJ2-7,-,TGTGCCAGCAGCTACAGGGACGGATCCTACGAGCAGTACTTC,CASSYRDGSYEQYF
TRBV2,14,TRBD2,TRBJ2-1,-,TGTGCCAGCAGTGGACTAGCGGGAGGCAATGAGCAGTTCTTC,CASSGLAGGNEQFF
TRBV2,15,-,TRBJ2-5,-,TGTGCCAGCAAGGTTCACAGGAGGAACCAAGAGACCCAGTACTTC,CASKVHRRNQETQYF
TRBV6-1,13,-,TRBJ2-5,few,TGTGCCAGCAGTGAAGCGTTCGGCCAGACCCAGTACTTC,CASSEAFGQTQYF
TRBV7-9,17,TRBD1,TRBJ1-2,-,TGTGCCAGCAGCCATTTCCCCCACGGACAGGGACTATCTGGCTACACCTTC,CASSHFPHGQGLSGYTF
TRBV25-1,17,TRBD2,TRBJ2-1,-,TGTGCCAGCAGTGAAGGCCCCTCTAGCGGGAGGGCCTTTGAGCAGTTCTTC,CASSEGPSSGRAFEQFF